This T cell receptor (beta chain) was sequenced during a study of CD8+ T cells in alopecia areata. Overall study results and limits: Sharing of TCRs across patients appeared less clear than in mice, possibly for HLA-related reasons. Sequenced scalp T cells also include alphabeta T cells resident in normal skin. Normal scalp had lower clonality than lesional scalp, with alopecia totalis/universalis lesions showing this most strongly.

Germline CDR1 and CDR2: MNHNS and SASEGT. This CDR3 is built from 14 residues. Trimming at V came to 2 bases and at J to 4 bases, leaving 3 bases not matched to a gene. Sorted out of PBMCs were CD4+ T cells and CD8+ T cells. Note on this clone: Antigen specificity is unknown.

In each case, RNA was isolated and then reverse transcribed into cDNA as the sequencing template. Clones were read by immunoSEQ multiplex PCR, and TCRdb kept only the in-frame ones, dropping some. The table has 120,000 to 150,000 clones, about two thirds seen once; the top ten hold 36%. The sequence was collected from a human donor in good health. The chain has TRBV6-1 and TRBJ1-2, with 8 nucleotides matching TRBD1. What was sequenced was CD8+ T cells sorted from blood. As DNA, the CDR3 is TGTGCCAGCAGTGAACTGGGACAGGCCTATGGCTACACCTTC. Protein product: CASSELGQAYGYTF.